This TCR beta chain comes out of a study of Graves' ophthalmopathy and Graves' hyperthyroidism. Presentation of ophthalmopathy in the donors involved moderate-to-severe activity, CAS ≥3, NOSPECS ≥4 and a duration under 3 months. Pregnant or lactating patients and those with other autoimmune diseases or uncontrolled infections were excluded. Whole-study findings and limits: Most expanded clonotypes from thyroid (those above 0.001 frequency) were also found in blood.

The CDR3 totals 14 residues. Looked up from germline, CDR1 is SGHTA and CDR2 is FQGNSA. V lost 5 bases and J 5 bases, leaving 15 bases between the germline ends. The TCR beta CDR3 regions underwent amplification from RNA transcripts. First-round RT-PCR with HTBI primers preceded a second-round multiplex PCR. A single record per CDR3 protein comes from TCRdb applying MiXCR to the multiplex PCR reads. The table includes about 740,000 distinct CDR3 sequences, around 40% detected once. This clonotype has only a few counts. What it binds is unknown. This TCR was recovered from an adult man with Graves' ophthalmopathy. This chain connects TRBV7-2 to TRBJ2-5; possible D gene TRBD2, 5 bases. What was sequenced was peripheral blood. The CDR3 is CASSRRHAGETQYF. The CDR3 DNA follows: TGTGCCAGCAGCCGGAGGCACGCCGGGGAGACCCAGTACTTC.